This T cell receptor beta chain was identified during a study of lung T cells in sarcoidosis with Löfgren's syndrome. Across the study: CD4+ T cells build up in sarcoidosis bronchoalveolar lavage fluid.

Points from the study as a whole: Löfgren's syndrome patients reportedly showed greatest TRAV12-1 and TRBV2 expansion versus controls. Shared TRAV12-1 and TRBV2 CDR3 motifs across Löfgren's syndrome patients reportedly suggested public CD4+ TCRs. TRBV2 was the preferred pairing partner of TRAV12-1, with similar CDR3s.

The V gene lost 3 bases and the J gene lost 0 bases, with 5 bases spanning the gap. The germline gives CDR1 SGHVS, CDR2 FNYEAQ. This CDR3 is 13 amino acids long. TCRdb reprocessed the reads via MiXCR and lists one record per CDR3 protein. Among 60,000 or so distinct CDR3 sequences, 21% were seen once, and the ten largest hold about 2.2%. This clonotype has more than one count but fewer than ten. Its specificity is unknown. The sequenced material came from CD4+ T cells from PBMCs. The V gene is TRBV7-6, the J gene TRBJ1-1; D call uncertain. This sequence originates from a human donor with sarcoidosis (Löfgren's syndrome or another form), or a control subject (not recorded which). The CDR3 protein is CASSFNMNTEAFF. CDR3 DNA sequence: TGTGCCAGCAGCTTCAACATGAACACTGAAGCTTTCTTT.